This T cell receptor (beta chain) is drawn from a study of cytomegalovirus exposure and HLA in healthy donors (dated by TCRdb to about 2017). Some background on the complete study: An earlier analysis of about 560 of the donors reported over 250 Gb of sequence data and 117 million unique TCR beta sequences obtained from some 200 million T cells. The study was designed to test whether signatures of past pathogen exposure could be identified by cataloging public T cell receptors. About 300 gigabases of sequencing data and approximately 85 million unique TCR sequences were included in an early release covering roughly 700 HLA-typed donors. All discovery cohort repertoires had been generated on a single sequencing platform. Of the roughly 420 genotyped donors, roughly 80% were placed in the genetic ancestry cluster associated with self-reported Caucasian donors. Genome-wide SNP genotypes for about three fifths of the roughly 670 donors were used in a later genetic analysis, which treated that subset as a discovery cohort. Among a few hundred genotyped donors of the cohort, an average of about 240,000 unique TCR beta nucleotide sequences were sequenced per donor, roughly a sixth of them non-productive. The later analysis used no new phenotypic data to find candidate immune exposures, relying instead on TCR beta sequences and their occurrence across donors. To study patterns of TCR occurrence, a later analysis re-analyzed previously published TCR beta repertoires from under 750 donors and added high-resolution HLA genotyping. Donor age, sex, ethnicity and CMV serostatus were compiled together with the repertoire data. High-throughput TCR immunosequencing, statistical association of individual TCRs with disease status, and machine learning were combined to predict cytomegalovirus infection status. A handful of DR-DQ haplotypes were treated as single units for association and clustering because of strong linkage in the cohort. Along with the approximately 650-subject first cohort, a separate validation cohort of roughly 110 different subjects was used. In an earlier analysis of several hundred of the donors, high-throughput TCR beta sequencing was used to judge whether each TCR beta V gene segment behaved as functional or pseudogenic. The T cell repertoires of around 670 subjects were profiled by immunosequencing and related to cytomegalovirus serostatus. Typing coverage differed by locus: A, B, C, DRB1 and DQB1 were typed in about 629-640 donors, DQA1 in about 500, DPA1 in around 600, and DPB1 in 400 to 490. HLA typing covered class I and class II loci at four-digit resolution.

What the study reported, not specific to this receptor: In this cohort, only TCR beta chains were sequenced, and detectable features were limited by the absence of alpha or paired-chain data. In a later genetic analysis, fewer N-insertions in productive TCRs were reported among donors in an Asian-associated ancestry cluster than the approximately 710-donor mean. Correlated functional status among segregating V segments might reflect linkage disequilibrium, but an unknown experimental factor could not be ruled out. The authors suggested that the approach could potentially be extended to other disease states and immunological phenotypes. The classifier was reported to diagnose cytomegalovirus status with high specificity and sensitivity in both the original cohort and the validation cohort. In a later analysis, the rate of TCR association differed among HLA loci, with DRB1 alleles having the most associated TCRs and HLA-C alleles having the fewest. The study listed 150 to 200 TCR beta chains as associated with cytomegalovirus. In an earlier analysis of some 500 of the donors, most TCR beta V segments appeared in productive rearrangements about 87% or about 30% of the time, broadly matching IMGT annotations. A cluster of highly shared sequence variants was judged likely to represent a technical artifact of the sequencing pipeline. Compared with equally common non-associated chains, HLA-associated TCR beta chains in a later analysis were more clonally expanded and had lower generation probabilities. A further reported finding was that TCR beta sequences accurately predicted the HLA-A and HLA-B alleles for most subjects in the first cohort. Assigning TCR associations to individual alleles was difficult when HLA alleles, especially DR and DQ, strongly co-occurred. Across donors, most TCR sequences were observed very rarely, whereas some public TCRs were present in many individuals. In vitro tests confirmed that a few of the cytomegalovirus-associated TCR beta chains recognize cytomegalovirus antigens. V-gene and J-gene trimming of TCR beta chains was associated with a missense DCLRE1C variant in a later genetic analysis, and the association was replicated in an independent cohort. Specific HLA alleles were associated with roughly 16,000 TCR beta sequences at a false discovery rate of 0.05 in a later analysis. Presence/absence analyses assumed roughly uniform sequencing depth across donors, an assumption that may not hold. Immune exposure information for the cohort was limited to CMV serostatus. Because the 87-base-pair reads could not distinguish some IMGT-functional V segments, including TRBV6-2 and TRBV6-3, those segments were excluded. Because counts were too low, about 15 rarely observed V segments, including chromosome 9 orphons, were left out of the earlier analysis of a few hundred of the donors. According to a later analysis, parvovirus B19, influenza, CMV and Epstein-Barr virus appeared linked to several top co-occurrence clusters. HLA typing was unavailable for some donors at each locus, so association tests used only the typed subset. A later analysis found that most CMV-associated TCR beta chains appeared HLA-restricted, with HLA associations seemingly driven largely by CMV exposure.

Turning to this clone: Its antigen is not yet known. The sample holds no much larger clone one base away, and base qualities are not on file.

The library came from the immunoSEQ multiplex PCR assay. A mixture of 60 forward primers for TCR Vbeta segments and 13 reverse primers for TCR Jbeta segments was used in the multiplex PCR. Amplification of the CDR3 region of rearranged TCR beta genes was performed with a multiplex PCR assay on genomic DNA. The Illumina HiSeq System was used to sequence the amplified TCR beta libraries as 87-base-pair reads. Per the original workflow: A later analysis tallied tens of millions of unique TCR beta chains across the 610 or so repertoires, and some 10 million of those chains were shared by two or more donors. Raw reads were error-corrected and collapsed into unique sequences by a nearest-neighbor algorithm in which closely related sequences were merged to remove PCR and sequencing errors. To assign V, D and J gene segments, CDR3 sequences were aligned to IMGT reference sequences. For a sequence to be retained, a match of at least six nucleotides was required to both a V gene segment and a J gene segment. Rearrangements were classified as productive when the CDR3 lacked stop codons and remained in frame with V and J, and all other rearrangements were classified as non-productive. Following IMGT convention, CDR3 was defined as the stretch from the second conserved V-encoded cysteine up to the conserved J-encoded phenylalanine. In an earlier analysis of just under 600 of the donors, sequences lacking an unambiguous match to a single V gene segment were excluded. In an earlier analysis of a few hundred of the donors, a V segment was called functional when productive rearrangements were above 56.7%, and segregating when the standard deviation between donors exceeded 5%. A statistical classification framework was built to diagnose cytomegalovirus status from the catalog of TCR beta chain sequences. In a later analysis, V and J genes were assigned by comparing TCR nucleotide sequences against IMGT/GENE-DB human TR gene sequences. Using the TCRdist pipeline, a later analysis assigned CDR3 sequences along with most-parsimonious VDJ recombination scenarios. In a later analysis, each TCR beta chain was defined by its CDR3 amino acid sequence together with its V-gene family, and reads lacking a unique V-gene family were excluded. To address suspected cross-contamination and a sequencing artifact, a later analysis removed 592 highly shared, low-generation-probability nucleotide sequences. For each public chain, a later analysis derived a clonal expansion index from normalized ranks of inferred template counts within each repertoire. In a later analysis, generation probabilities were computed using a VDJ recombination model fitted to out-of-frame rearrangements, and the results were checked against IGoR. Hypergeometric tests were used in a later analysis to score TCR-TCR, TCR-HLA and TCR-CMV co-occurrence, with a repertoire-size bias correction applied to the TCR pairs. A later analysis estimated false discovery rates by permuting HLA or CMV assignments 20 times. In a later analysis, co-occurring TCRs were grouped with DBSCAN, and TCRdist sequence similarity was added when clustering was performed within HLA-allele-positive subsets. For co-occurrence clustering, repertoires with fewer than 30,000 or more than 120,000 public chains were excluded, along with roughly five repertoires with anomalous nucleotide sharing. Drawn from immuneACCESS, this table holds only the in-frame rearrangements with V and J called that TCRdb kept. Clones are partly lost; checked studies trace under half to an unresolved V gene and leave the rest unexplained. The V and J calls and clone size were taken over from that table, and D and trimming were inferred from the DNA. The sample table shows about 270,000 clones, and about 66% are seen once. The ten largest clones represent over 2% of the sample.

The cohort was made up of 650 to 700 healthy bone marrow donors. At the time of sampling, every cohort member was nominally healthy, though immune exposures that went unrecorded were likely present. The donor was CMV seronegative and was included in the group of under 450 seronegative cohort members. A peripheral blood sample was provided by each donor, and peripheral blood mononuclear cells were used for TCR beta sequencing. The Qiagen DNeasy Blood Extraction Kit was used to extract genomic DNA from the blood cell samples. Its CDR3 holds 17 amino acids, cysteine through phenylalanine. The only DNA kept is the CDR3, 51 bases in frame from the first base. Trimming removed 3 bases from V and 3 bases from J; the gene matches leave 13 bases unexplained. The germline V gene (reference sequence) gives CDR1 as MNHEY and CDR2 as SMNVEV.

The rearrangement combines TRBV27 with TRBJ2-7, and 8 junction bases match TRBD1. This receptor was taken from a female donor in good health and CMV-seronegative. Specimen: PBMCs. The CDR3 region: CASSFIVDPGGVYEQYF. The sequenced DNA: TGTGCCAGCAGTTTTATCGTCGATCCAGGGGGCGTCTACGAGCAGTACTTC.